The 32 T cell receptor beta chains in this list originate from one sample, sequenced in a study of tumor-infiltrating lymphocytes in localized non-small cell lung cancer. Clones were sequenced by immunoSEQ multiplex PCR, and TCRdb holds only the in-frame ones, with some missing. Of 5,200 or so clones in the sample, around 69% were seen once. The specimen was lung tumor tissue. These receptors were taken from a human donor with non-small cell lung cancer.

The V and J genes are TRBV30 and TRBJ1-1; 7 bases agree with TRBD1. V trimming: 4 bases; J trimming: 4 bases; junction bases outside the gene matches: 24. The CDR3 sequence is 19 residues long. Germline loops: CDR1 GTSNPN, CDR2 SVGIG (reference sequence). CDR3 region: CAWTPKSLRQGRAGTEAFF. The CDR3, as DNA: TGTGCCTGGACTCCAAAAAGTTTAAGACAGGGAAGGGCAGGCACTGAAGCTTTCTTT.

This clone appeared a few times. The chain has TRBV7-5 and TRBJ1-4. TRBV7-5 is recorded as a pseudogene. CDR3 size: 14 residues. DNA of the CDR3: TGTGCCAGCAGCTTAAGGGACGGTATCGAAAAACTGTTTTTT. The encoded protein is CASSLRDGIEKLFF.

The chain combines TRBV11-3 with TRBJ2-1; D could derive from TRBD1 or TRBD2 (5 bases each). Germline-derived CDR1 and CDR2 are SGHNT and YENEEA. The CDR3 loop spans 15 amino acids. V lost 8 bases to trimming and J lost 1 base, with 15 bases between them. The CDR3, as DNA: TGTGCCAGCTCCCCCGGGACGGGGTCCTACAATGAGCAGTTCTTC. Translated: CASSPGTGSYNEQFF.

The chain joins TRBV4-3 to TRBJ1-2; 10 nucleotides line up with TRBD1. Germline V gene sequence: CDR1 LGHNA, CDR2 YSLEER. Trimming cost V 0 bases and J 5 bases; bases outside gene matches: 6. There are 16 residues in the CDR3. CDR3 sequence reads: CASSQDWDRGVYGYTF. The CDR3 nucleotides read TGCGCCAGCAGCCAAGATTGGGACAGGGGCGTATATGGCTACACCTTC.

The CDR3, as DNA: TGTGCCAGCAGCAAAGTGCCAAACCGAGGGGTACCCCTGGGGTACACCGGGGAGCTGTTTTTT. Protein product: CASSKVPNRGVPLGYTGELFF. This chain joins TRBV21-1 and TRBJ2-2. TRBV21-1 is termed a pseudogene. The CDR3 loop spans 21 amino acids.

The rearrangement joins TRBV21-1 to TRBJ2-5; the table assigns TRBD1, which was not confirmed against the DNA. TRBV21-1 is termed a pseudogene. The CDR3 covers 16 residues. The CDR3 reads CASSNFRGLGGETQYF. The CDR3 nucleotides read TGTGCCAGCAGCAATTTCAGGGGGCTAGGGGGAGAGACCCAGTACTTC.

In its sample, this clone is medium-sized (0.01 to 0.1%). J is TRBJ2-7 and V is TRBV13; 9 nucleotides match TRBD1. V lost 5 bases, J lost 5 bases, and 7 bases stayed unmatched. Germline CDR1 is PRHDT and CDR2 is FYEKMQ (reference sequence). CDR3 length: 14 amino acids. The CDR3 region is CASSPRQGVDEQYF. CDR3 DNA: TGTGCCAGCAGCCCGAGACAGGGGGTAGACGAGCAGTACTTC.

The J gene is TRBJ2-2, the V gene TRBV13, with 7 bases lining up with TRBD2. The V segment lost 6 bases and the J segment 5 bases; nucleotides outside the gene matches: 6. Germline V gives CDR1 PRHDT, CDR2 FYEKMQ (reference sequence). CDR3 length: 14 amino acids. CDR3 in amino acids: CASSWRGRTGELFF. CDR3 sequence (DNA): TGTGCCAGCAGTTGGCGGGGGAGAACCGGGGAGCTGTTTTTT.

The chain carries TRBV5-4 and TRBJ1-1, with 8 bases matching TRBD1. J lost 2 bases, V lost 5 bases, and 8 bases had no gene match. The germline CDR1 and CDR2 sequences are SGHNT and YYREEE (reference sequence). This CDR3 is built from 15 residues. The CDR3 coding sequence is TGTGCCAGCAGGACAGGGGCTGCAAGTAACACTGAAGCTTTCTTT. Encoded protein: CASRTGAASNTEAFF.

The CDR3 spells CASSYRQGGGAGTQYF. The CDR3 nucleotides read TGTGCCAGCTCATATAGACAGGGAGGAGGAGCAGGGACCCAGTACTTC. The J gene is TRBJ2-5, the V gene TRBV18; D possibly corresponds to TRBD1 (7 bases). The CDR3 totals 16 residues. The germline V and J ends were trimmed by 5 bases and 7 bases, with 23 bases remaining between them. Germline assignment: CDR1 KGHSH and CDR2 LQKENI.

The chain is built from TRBV10-2 and TRBJ2-1, with D unresolved. Trimming cost V 4 bases and J 2 bases, with 12 bases left between them. The germline V gene has CDR1 WSHSY and CDR2 SAAADI. The CDR3 totals 15 residues. The CDR3 DNA reads as TGCGCCAGCAGTGTTGACAACCCGGCCTACAATGAGCAGTTCTTC. Amino acid sequence: CASSVDNPAYNEQFF.

The gene calls are TRBV5-1 and TRBJ2-2; 11 nucleotides align to TRBD2. The CDR3 is made up of 17 amino acids. V shed 4 bases, J shed 2 bases, and the junction held 7 bases outside the gene matches. CDR1 is SGHRS and CDR2 is YFSETQ in the germline V gene. The CDR3: CASSLGTSGDNTGELFF. In DNA form, the CDR3 reads TGCGCCAGCAGCCTCGGGACTAGCGGAGACAACACCGGGGAGCTGTTTTTT.

The chain carries TRBV7-9 and TRBJ2-5, with 10 bases matching TRBD1. Germline V CDR1 and CDR2: SEHNR, FQNEAQ (reference sequence). This CDR3 has 15 amino acids. V was clipped by 5 bases and J by 5 bases; unmatched bases: 8. CDR3 DNA sequence: TGTGCCAGCAGCCCCTCCGGGACAGGGGATGAGACCCAGTACTTC. Translated, it gives CASSPSGTGDETQYF.

The chain couples TRBV5-6 to TRBJ1-5; TRBD1 might be the D (5 bases). V was trimmed by 0 bases and J by 9 bases, leaving 13 bases between them. In germline, CDR1 is SGHDT, CDR2 YYEEEE. The CDR3 runs 14 residues. This CDR3 is CASSLGQWNGPQHF. For the CDR3, the DNA is TGTGCCAGCAGCTTGGGACAGTGGAATGGGCCCCAGCATTTT.

Relative to its sample, this clone is medium-sized. Other DNA sequences in this sample translate to the same CDR3. The V gene is TRBV19, the J gene TRBJ1-2; D remains ambiguous. Germline assignment: CDR1 LNHDA and CDR2 SQIVND (reference sequence). Between the trimmed V and J ends, which lost 5 bases and 5 bases, there was a span of 6 bases. The CDR3 totals 11 residues. The CDR3 loop is CASSRNYGYTF. CDR3 sequence (DNA): TGTGCCAGTAGTCGAAATTATGGCTACACCTTC.

The genes are TRBV6-5 and TRBJ1-2; D unclear. Trimming took 2 bases from V and 5 from J, leaving 18 bases between them. Germline CDR1 and CDR2: MNHEY and SVGAGI. This CDR3 has 16 amino acids. This CDR3 is CASSYVRFGWPYGYTF. In DNA, the CDR3 is TGTGCCAGCAGTTACGTACGGTTCGGGTGGCCTTATGGCTACACCTTC.

This chain links TRBV5-6 with TRBJ2-2, with D perhaps TRBD2 (6 bases). The V end was cut by 4 bases, the J end by 1 base, with 11 bases between. The CDR3 has 15 amino acids. Looked up from germline, CDR1 is SGHDT and CDR2 is YYEEEE. The chain's CDR3 is CASSPEGRNTGELFF. CDR3 coding DNA: TGTGCCAGCAGCCCGGAGGGGAGGAACACCGGGGAGCTGTTTTTT. The full variable domain, its missing parts supplied by reference TRBV5-6 and TRBJ2-2, is DAGVTQSPTHLIKTRGQQVTLRCSPKSGHDTVSWYQQALGQGPQFIFQYYEEEERQRGNFPDRFSGHQFPNYSSELNVNALLLGDSALYLCASSPEGRNTGELFFGEGSRLTVL.

This clone was observed a single time. The chain has TRBV11-3 and TRBJ2-5; 7 bases are a match to TRBD1. The CDR3 is made up of 16 amino acids. CDR1 and CDR2 (germline): SGHNT, YENEEA. V shed 2 bases, J shed 2 bases, and the junction held 8 bases outside the gene matches. The CDR3 DNA reads as TGTGCCAGCAGCTTACTAACACCGGGACAGCAAGAGACCCAGTACTTC. Its translation: CASSLLTPGQQETQYF. The whole variable domain, filled in from reference TRBV11-3 and TRBJ2-5, reads EAGVVQSPRYKIIEKKQPVAFWCNPISGHNTLYWYLQNLGQGPELLIRYENEEAVDDSQLPKDRFSAERLKGVDSTLKIQPAELGDSAVYLCASSLLTPGQQETQYFGPGTRLLVL.

This clone was detected once. The V call is TRBV5-1, the J call TRBJ2-7; possible D gene TRBD2, 5 bases. Germline lookup yields CDR1 SGHRS and CDR2 YFSETQ. The CDR3 runs to 15 residues. V lost 3 bases and J 6 bases, leaving 19 bases between the germline ends. Written as DNA, the CDR3 is TGCGCCAGCAGCTCCATTACAGAGGGTAAGTCCGAGCAGTACTTC. Its translation: CASSSITEGKSEQYF.

The chain couples TRBV5-5 to TRBJ2-1; D is unclear. The CDR3 length is 15 residues. V was clipped by 2 bases and J by 10 bases, with 19 bases between them. Germline V CDR1 and CDR2: SGHKS, YYEKEE (reference sequence). The CDR3 DNA is TGTGCCAGCAGCTTCTCCGAAAGGAACTTATTAGAGCAGTTCTTC. Its protein is CASSFSERNLLEQFF.

The chain combines TRBV5-6 with TRBJ2-1; TRBD2 matches 7 bases. The CDR3 is 16 amino acids. Germline V CDR1 and CDR2: SGHDT, YYEEEE. The J segment lost 0 bases and the V segment lost 3 bases, leaving 6 bases of the junction unmatched. The CDR3 loop is CASSSGGVSSYNEQFF. The DNA for the CDR3 is TGTGCCAGCAGCTCTGGGGGGGTGAGCTCCTACAATGAGCAGTTCTTC.

The chain links TRBV6-1 to TRBJ1-2, with TRBD1 as a possible D gene (5 bases). CDR1 and CDR2 from the germline V gene are MNHNS and SASEGT. This CDR3 is built from 11 residues. The ends were cut back, 5 bases at V and 6 bases at J, with 7 bases in the middle. CDR3 nucleotide sequence: TGTGCCAGCAGTCGGGGGGATGGCTACACCTTC. Translated, it gives CASSRGDGYTF.

The chain couples TRBV7-9 to TRBJ1-2; D gene ambiguous. In germline, CDR1 is SEHNR, CDR2 FQNEAQ (reference sequence). This CDR3 contains 14 residues. Between the trimmed V and J ends, which lost 5 bases and 8 bases, there was a span of 18 bases. For the CDR3, the DNA is TGTGCCAGCAGCCCCCGGGCCGACAATATGGGCTACACCTTC. Translated, it gives CASSPRADNMGYTF.

This chain links TRBV18 with TRBJ2-7; 7 bases match TRBD2. Per the germline V gene, CDR1 is KGHSH and CDR2 is LQKENI. J was trimmed by 2 bases and V by 3 bases; bases with no gene match: 1. This CDR3 has 13 residues. The CDR3 coding sequence is TGTGCCAGCTCACCGGGGGGGACCTACGAGCAGTACGTC. Residues: CASSPGGTYEQYV.

The V and J genes are TRBV6-1 and TRBJ1-2; TRBD1 aligns across 7 bases. Germline assignment: CDR1 MNHNS and CDR2 SASEGT. This CDR3 comprises 14 residues. Trimming cost V 5 bases and J 8 bases; bases outside gene matches: 11. In nucleotides, the CDR3 is TGTGCCAGCAGTAATGGACCAGGGGGTAGGGGCTACACCTTC. It yields the protein CASSNGPGGRGYTF.

The sample holds a few counts of this clone. The chain combines TRBV6-1 with TRBJ1-2, with D tentatively TRBD1 (6 bases). Germline V CDR1 and CDR2: MNHNS, SASEGT. V shed 5 bases and J shed 3 bases, with 10 bases lying between them. This CDR3 has 13 amino acids. The CDR3 DNA is TGTGCCAGCAGTTTGGGGGCGGACTATGGCTACACCTTC. Its protein is CASSLGADYGYTF.

The V gene is TRBV30, the J gene TRBJ1-6; TRBD1 matches at 8 bases. V was clipped by 7 bases and J by 7 bases; unmatched bases: 3. Per the germline V gene, CDR1 is GTSNPN and CDR2 is SVGIG (reference sequence). CDR3 length: 12 amino acids. DNA of the CDR3: TGTGCCTTGGACAGGGCAAATTCACCCCTCCACTTT. Protein: CALDRANSPLHF.

The chain is built from TRBV5-1 and TRBJ2-1; D gene unclear. The CDR3 totals 14 residues. Germline V lookup: CDR1 SGHRS, CDR2 YFSETQ. Trimming pared 2 bases from V and 7 bases from J, leaving 13 bases between. CDR3 nucleotides: TGCGCCAGCAGCTTCACGGGTGAGGTGAATGAGCAGTTCTTC. Translating it yields CASSFTGEVNEQFF.

The V call is TRBV19, the J call TRBJ1-5; perhaps TRBD1 as D (5 bases). The V and J ends lost 7 bases and 0 bases respectively, with 13 bases between them. Germline V lookup: CDR1 LNHDA, CDR2 SQIVND (reference sequence). The CDR3 is 15 residues long. This chain's CDR3 is CASKLTGYSNQPQHF. CDR3 bases: TGTGCCAGTAAGCTCACAGGCTATAGCAATCAGCCCCAGCATTTT.

The chain couples TRBV7-2 to TRBJ2-7; no definite D call. V was trimmed by 0 bases and J by 2 bases, leaving 8 bases between them. From germline, CDR1 is SGHTA and CDR2 FQGNSA. This CDR3 region has 14 residues. CDR3 amino acids: CASSLAWATYEQYF. In nucleotides, the CDR3 is TGTGCCAGCAGCTTAGCGTGGGCCACCTACGAGCAGTACTTC.

This clone has more than one count but fewer than ten. The chain links TRBV4-3 to TRBJ1-3; tentatively, D is TRBD1 (5 bases). With 2 bases removed from V and 0 bases from J, the gap between germline ends came to 11 bases. The CDR3 has 16 amino acids. Per the germline V gene, CDR1 is LGHNA and CDR2 is YSLEER. The CDR3 protein is CASSQSRGGSGNTIYF. Here the CDR3 DNA reads TGCGCCAGCAGCCAAAGTCGTGGGGGCTCTGGAAACACCATATATTTT.

This clone was counted between two and nine times. V usage is TRBV5-1 and J usage is TRBJ1-1; D unresolved. V was shortened by 0 bases and J by 1 base, with 13 bases between the two germline ends. CDR3 length: 16 amino acids. The V gene's germline CDR1 is SGHRS and CDR2 YFSETQ. CDR3 amino acids: CASSLALHQTNTEAFF. In DNA, the CDR3 is TGCGCCAGCAGCTTGGCACTACACCAGACGAACACTGAAGCTTTCTTT.